The T cell receptor (beta chain) described here comes from a study of CD8 T cells in ankylosing spondylitis. TCRdb recomputed calls from the 5' RACE reads with MiXCR, one row per CDR3 protein. The table lists under 150,000 distinct CDR3 sequences, approximately 9.2% of them singletons, with less than 7.5% in the top ten. The sequence derives from a male donor with ankylosing spondylitis. What was sequenced was synovial fluid, either unsorted or a sorted T cell fraction (not recorded which).

This CDR3 is CSAIYRDTQYF. The CDR3, as DNA: TGCAGTGCTATATACCGAGATACGCAGTATTTT. J is TRBJ2-3 and V is TRBV20-1, with D unclear. Germline CDR1 is DFQATT and CDR2 is SNEGSKA (reference sequence). V lost 4 bases, J lost 5 bases, and 7 bases lay in between. The CDR3 loop spans 11 amino acids.